These 29 T cell receptor beta chains came from one sample sequenced in a study of T cell responses to AZD1222 COVID-19 vaccine. Only in-frame clones appear in the TCRdb table, and some are missing; sequencing was by immunoSEQ multiplex PCR. This table has about 190,000 clones, approximately 92% appearing once. This specimen consisted of peripheral blood, obtained on day 0 of AZD1222 vaccination. Every receptor here comes from an adult in good health.

This clone was detected only once. The rearrangement links TRBV7-2 to TRBJ1-1; D gene ambiguous. Trimming pared 1 base from V and 4 bases from J, leaving 4 bases between. Per the germline V gene, CDR1 is SGHTA and CDR2 is FQGNSA. CDR3 length: 12 amino acids. As DNA, the CDR3 is TGTGCCAGCAGCTTAGTCCGCACTGAAGCTTTCTTT. Its translation: CASSLVRTEAFF.

The chain couples TRBV9 to TRBJ2-5, with 10 positions matching TRBD2. The CDR3 covers 15 residues. V trimming: 1 base; J trimming: 2 bases; junction bases outside the gene matches: 2. Germline CDR1 and CDR2: SGDLS and YYNGEE. In DNA form, the CDR3 reads TGTGCCAGCAGCGTACTAGCGGGGGCTCAAGAGACCCAGTACTTC. It codes for CASSVLAGAQETQYF.

This clone came up once. The chain links TRBV30 to TRBJ1-5, with TRBD1 as a possible D gene (6 bases). Trimming took 1 base from V and 7 from J, leaving 17 bases between them. Looked up from germline, CDR1 is GTSNPN and CDR2 is SVGIG (reference sequence). CDR3 size: 15 residues. DNA of the CDR3: TGTGCCTGGAGTGAGGGGTCCAGGGGAAACCAGCCCCAGCATTTT. This encodes CAWSEGSRGNQPQHF.

V and J are TRBV6-8 and TRBJ2-1; 15 nucleotides match TRBD2. CDR3 size: 16 residues. Germline V lookup: CDR1 MNHGY, CDR2 SAAAGT. J gave up 4 bases and V 5 bases, and 3 bases lay outside the gene matches. The CDR3 bases are TGTGCCAGCAGTGGGACTAGCGGGGGGCAATACAATGAGCAGTTCTTC. It specifies CASSGTSGGQYNEQFF.

This chain links TRBV4-1 with TRBJ1-5; 11 bases are a match to TRBD1. This CDR3 comprises 14 residues. The V segment lost 11 bases and the J segment 3 bases; nucleotides outside the gene matches: 6. Germline V lookup: CDR1 MGHRA, CDR2 YSYEKL. The CDR3 protein is CAGTGQGVNQPQHF. CDR3 in DNA: TGCGCCGGGACGGGACAGGGGGTCAATCAGCCCCAGCATTTT.

This chain links TRBV7-2 with TRBJ2-1; TRBD1 might be the D (6 bases). This CDR3 contains 13 residues. Deletions cut 5 bases from V and 7 bases from J, with 12 bases between. Germline loops: CDR1 SGHTA, CDR2 FQGNSA. Here the CDR3 DNA reads TGTGCCAGCAGCCCCGGGACATCTAATGAGCAGTTCTTC. Amino acids: CASSPGTSNEQFF. Full variable domain (rest looked up from reference TRBV7-2 and TRBJ2-1): GAGVSQSPSNKVTEKGKDVELRCDPISGHTALYWYRQSLGQGLEFLIYFQGNSAPDKSGLPSDRFSAERTGGSVSTLTIQRTQQEDSAVYLCASSPGTSNEQFFGPGTRLTVL.

This clone is a singleton in its sample. The chain carries TRBV7-3 and TRBJ1-1; D perhaps matches TRBD1 (5 bases). The germline gives CDR1 SGHTA, CDR2 FQGTGA. The CDR3 consists of 14 residues. The germline V and J ends were trimmed by 2 bases and 5 bases, with 12 bases remaining between them. The CDR3 region is CASSLFRGRTEAFF. In nucleotides, the CDR3 is TGTGCCAGCAGCTTATTTAGGGGTCGGACTGAAGCTTTCTTT.

The chain combines TRBV28 with TRBJ1-1; D is ambiguous. CDR3 length equals 14 residues. Germline-derived CDR1 and CDR2 are MDHEN and SYDVKM. Trimming took 3 bases from V and 1 from J, leaving 9 bases between them. The CDR3 DNA sequence: TGTGCCAGCAGTTTGTTAAGCCGGAACACTGAAGCTTTCTTT. This codes for CASSLLSRNTEAFF.

The V call is TRBV3-1 (or the pseudogene TRBV3-2), the J call TRBJ2-7; weak D call: TRBD2 (5 bases). CDR1 and CDR2 from the germline V gene are LGHDT and YNNKEL (reference sequence). V dropped 5 bases and J dropped 7 bases, with 12 bases sitting between them. CDR3 length: 12 amino acids. The CDR3 is CASSTSPGEQYF. In DNA form, the CDR3 reads TGTGCCAGCAGCACCTCCCCGGGGGAGCAGTACTTC.

The gene calls are TRBV12-3 or TRBV12-4 and TRBJ1-1; D is unclear. The CDR3 is 13 amino acids. V was trimmed by 8 bases and J by 1 base, leaving 11 bases between them. Written as DNA, the CDR3 is TGTGCCAGCCAATGGGGTTGGAACACTGAAGCTTTCTTT. This codes for CASQWGWNTEAFF.

The chain carries TRBV11-3 and TRBJ1-3; D gene unclear. The CDR3 totals 14 residues. The V gene lost 0 bases and the J gene lost 2 bases, with 5 bases spanning the gap. The V gene's germline CDR1 is SGHNT and CDR2 YENEEA. The CDR3 sequence: CASSLDGPGNTIYF. The CDR3 coding sequence is TGTGCCAGCAGCTTAGATGGACCTGGAAACACCATATATTTT.

J is TRBJ1-2 and V is TRBV6-2 or TRBV6-3, with D perhaps matching TRBD1 (5 bases). V lost 2 bases, J lost 2 bases, and 9 bases lay in between. This CDR3 has 14 amino acids. Germline V gene lookup returns CDR1 MNHEY and CDR2 SVGEGT. CDR3 amino acids: CASSYGGSNYGYTF. The CDR3 region has the DNA TGTGCCAGCAGTTACGGGGGAAGCAACTATGGCTACACCTTC.

The genes are TRBV7-3 and TRBJ1-4; D is perhaps TRBD1 (5 bases). The CDR3 runs to 18 residues. In germline, CDR1 is SGHTA, CDR2 FQGTGA. Trimming stripped 7 bases from V and 2 bases from J, with 23 bases between. CDR3 coding DNA: TGTGCCAGCACCGAACGCTTCCCAGGGATGAAGACTAATGAAAAACTGTTTTTT. Amino acids: CASTERFPGMKTNEKLFF.

The rearrangement joins TRBV9 to TRBJ1-1; the D is unclear. This CDR3 is 14 amino acids long. V was clipped by 4 bases and J by 0 bases, with 10 bases between them. CDR1 is SGDLS, CDR2 YYNGEE, per germline. In DNA form, the CDR3 reads TGTGCCAGCAGCCCTCGGACGGTGAACACTGAAGCTTTCTTT. Protein product: CASSPRTVNTEAFF.

The V call is TRBV19, the J call TRBJ1-1; 10 nucleotides match TRBD1. The V gene end was trimmed by 5 bases and the J gene end by 1 base; junction bases not matched to a gene: 7. The CDR3 has 16 residues. Germline V gives CDR1 LNHDA, CDR2 SQIVND (reference sequence). Written as DNA, the CDR3 is TGTGCCAGTAGTCCCCGGGACAGGGGTCAGAACACTGAAGCTTTCTTT. This gives the protein CASSPRDRGQNTEAFF.

This chain links TRBV4-3 with TRBJ1-2; D is undetermined. The CDR3 is 15 residues long. V lost 0 bases to trimming and J lost 4 bases, with 12 bases between them. Germline assignment: CDR1 LGHNA and CDR2 YSLEER. The CDR3 DNA follows: TGCGCCAGCAGCCAAGATACGAGCGTCGGCTATGGCTACACCTTC. It encodes CASSQDTSVGYGYTF.

The rearrangement uses TRBV2 and TRBJ2-1; D remains unclear. V shed 9 bases and J shed 2 bases, with 8 bases lying between them. The germline CDR1 and CDR2 sequences are SNHLY and FYNNEI. This CDR3 is built from 12 residues. The CDR3, as DNA: TGTGCCAGAGAGGTAACCTACAATGAGCAGTTCTTC. Protein sequence: CAREVTYNEQFF.

The chain links TRBV2 to TRBJ1-1; tentative D call: TRBD1 (6 bases). V was pared by 7 bases and J by 4 bases, with 16 bases between. CDR3 length equals 14 residues. Germline CDR1 is SNHLY and CDR2 is FYNNEI. In DNA form, the CDR3 reads TGTGCCAGCACCCCACAGGGCGGTACCACTGAAGCTTTCTTT. Translation gives CASTPQGGTTEAFF.

The chain recombines TRBV4-3 with TRBJ1-5; perhaps TRBD1 as D (5 bases). The V end was cut by 3 bases, the J end by 7 bases, with 13 bases between. CDR3 length: 14 amino acids. Germline CDR1 is LGHNA and CDR2 is YSLEER. CDR3 loop: CASSQGGAGQPQHF. The CDR3 nucleotides are TGCGCCAGCAGCCAGGGAGGGGCCGGGCAGCCCCAGCATTTT.

The chain's CDR3 is CASSLSGIGYTF. The CDR3 DNA reads as TGTGCCAGCAGTTTGTCAGGGATTGGCTACACCTTC. The rearrangement links TRBV28 to TRBJ1-2; TRBD1 is a possible D gene (5 bases). This CDR3 comprises 12 residues. Germline CDR1 MDHEN, CDR2 SYDVKM. Between the trimmed V and J ends, which lost 3 bases and 7 bases, there was a span of 9 bases.

The gene calls are TRBV6-6 and TRBJ1-1, with D maybe TRBD1 (6 bases). Trimming removed 5 bases from V and 2 bases from J, with 21 bases in between. Looked up from germline, CDR1 is MNHNY and CDR2 is SVGAGI (reference sequence). There are 17 residues in the CDR3. CDR3 DNA: TGTGCCAGCAGTCACAACTTTCGGACAGCAGTAAACACTGAAGCTTTCTTT. This gives the protein CASSHNFRTAVNTEAFF.

The gene calls are TRBV25-1 and TRBJ2-1; D may be TRBD1 (5 bases). This CDR3 contains 15 residues. In germline, CDR1 is MGHDK, CDR2 SYGVNS. Trimming stripped 2 bases from V and 2 bases from J, with 10 bases between. CDR3 nucleotides: TGTGCCAGCAGTGAAAGGCAGGGCACCTACAATGAGCAGTTCTTC. It is translated as CASSERQGTYNEQFF.

The chain joins TRBV7-9 to TRBJ2-7, with 12 bases that match TRBD1. Germline CDR1 reads SEHNR; CDR2 reads FQNEAQ (reference sequence). The CDR3 has 16 amino acids. The V gene end was trimmed by 4 bases and the J gene end by 5 bases; junction bases not matched to a gene: 9. CDR3 in amino acids: CASSSPGQGAVHEQYF. CDR3 DNA sequence: TGTGCCAGCAGCTCACCGGGACAGGGGGCGGTCCACGAGCAGTACTTC.

The V call is TRBV14, the J call TRBJ1-1; 7 bases map to TRBD1. This CDR3 spans 13 amino acids. Germline V gene data show CDR1 as SGHDN and CDR2 as FVKESK. V shed 9 bases, J shed 1 base, and the junction held 5 bases outside the gene matches. CDR3 residues: CASNRDRNTEAFF. CDR3 DNA sequence: TGTGCCAGTAACCGGGACAGGAACACTGAAGCTTTCTTT.

The chain carries TRBV11-2 and TRBJ1-2; TRBD1 is a possible D gene (5 bases). Trimming removed 7 bases from V and 3 bases from J, with 15 bases in between. The CDR3 length is 14 residues. Germline values: CDR1 SGHAT, CDR2 FQNNGV. For the CDR3, the DNA is TGTGCCAGCAACGCCCAAGGGGTAGACTATGGCTACACCTTC. Protein: CASNAQGVDYGYTF.

The chain combines TRBV7-9 with TRBJ2-3, with D maybe TRBD1 (6 bases). The CDR3 length is 14 residues. In germline, CDR1 is SEHNR, CDR2 FQNEAQ (reference sequence). Trimming removed 3 bases at V and 3 bases at J, with 10 bases between. The CDR3 sequence: CASSFMGATDTQYF. CDR3 DNA sequence: TGTGCCAGCAGCTTTATGGGGGCAACAGATACGCAGTATTTT.

The chain is built from TRBV27 and TRBJ2-1; 8 bases agree with TRBD1. CDR3 length equals 14 residues. CDR1 is MNHEY and CDR2 is SMNVEV in the germline V gene (reference sequence). Trimming cost V 2 bases and J 9 bases; bases outside gene matches: 6. The CDR3 DNA follows: TGTGCCAGCAGTTTACCAGGGGGCGCGGGTGAGCAGTTCTTC. It translates to CASSLPGGAGEQFF.

V and J are TRBV24-1 and TRBJ2-3, with TRBD1 matching over 12 bases. This CDR3 spans 16 amino acids. Unmatched junction bases numbered 2, after V lost 5 bases and J lost 0 bases. Germline CDR1 and CDR2: KGHDR and SFDVKD. CDR3 region: CATSGGQGASTDTQYF. The CDR3 region has the DNA TGTGCCACCAGTGGGGGACAGGGGGCTAGCACAGATACGCAGTATTTT.

The J gene is TRBJ1-6, the V gene TRBV5-5, with D tentatively TRBD1 (5 bases). CDR1 is SGHKS and CDR2 is YYEKEE in the germline V gene (reference sequence). The CDR3 covers 18 residues. V was shortened by 2 bases and J by 2 bases, with 17 bases between the two germline ends. The CDR3 DNA reads TGTGCCAGCAGCTTTACTATATTAGGGGCGGCCTATAATTCACCCCTCCACTTT. This codes for CASSFTILGAAYNSPLHF.